These 21 T cell receptor beta chains originate from one sample sequenced in a study of blood T cells in healthy people across ages. With a J-beta primer mix and a sample-barcoded 5' primer, a second PCR ran 7 to 11 cycles. MiXCR, applied by TCRdb to the 5' RACE reads, yields one record per CDR3 protein. This table has some 560,000 distinct CDR3 sequences, over 25% appearing once. The same data also contributed to another study, on T cells of mothers and their children.

Sequencing was done on a sample of blood. These receptors came from a boy between 2 and 10 years old in good health.

This clonotype appeared a few times. The genes are TRBV29-1 and TRBJ2-5; 7 bases line up with TRBD2. CDR1 and CDR2 (germline): SQVTM, ANQGSEA. The CDR3 loop spans 13 amino acids. V lost 6 bases, J lost 4 bases, and 8 bases stayed unmatched. This CDR3 reads CSVKRGRGETQYF. Written as DNA, the CDR3 is TGCAGCGTCAAGAGAGGGAGGGGAGAGACCCAGTACTTC.

This clonotype was detected a few times. The CDR3 spells CASSPGQLNYGYTF. In nucleotides, the CDR3 is TGTGCCAGCAGTCCCGGACAGCTTAACTATGGCTACACCTTC. This sequence joins TRBV27 and TRBJ1-2, with D perhaps matching TRBD1 (6 bases). There are 14 residues in the CDR3. Germline V gene sequence: CDR1 MNHEY, CDR2 SMNVEV (reference sequence). V lost 5 bases, J lost 1 base, and 11 bases lay in between.

V and J are TRBV29-1 and TRBJ2-3; 7 nucleotides agree with TRBD1. CDR3 length equals 16 residues. The V gene end was trimmed by 3 bases and the J gene end by 5 bases; junction bases not matched to a gene: 14. The V gene's germline CDR1 is SQVTM and CDR2 ANQGSEA. CDR3 sequence: CSVDSPYRGLVDTQYF. As DNA, the CDR3 is TGCAGCGTTGATAGTCCCTACAGGGGTTTGGTAGATACGCAGTATTTT.

The V call is TRBV12-3 or TRBV12-4, the J call TRBJ2-5; 8 bases map to TRBD1. The J segment lost 5 bases and the V segment lost 1 base, leaving 3 bases of the junction unmatched. This CDR3 has 14 amino acids. The DNA of the CDR3 is TGTGCCAGCAGTTTAGGCAGGGGGCACGAGACCCAGTACTTC. It codes for CASSLGRGHETQYF.

This clonotype was seen a few times. The rearrangement joins TRBV9 to TRBJ2-1; no firm D call. The V end was cut by 1 base, the J end by 6 bases, with 8 bases between. In germline, CDR1 is SGDLS, CDR2 YYNGEE. This CDR3 is built from 13 residues. The CDR3 region is CASSVLGINEQFF. The DNA of the CDR3 is TGTGCCAGCAGCGTATTAGGGATCAATGAGCAGTTCTTC.

This clonotype was seen only a few times. The genes are TRBV12-3 or TRBV12-4 and TRBJ1-2; D gene ambiguous. This CDR3 spans 16 amino acids. V lost 6 bases to trimming and J lost 6 bases, with 23 bases between them. Here the CDR3 reads CASRRTGSGGLDGYTF. CDR3 DNA: TGTGCCAGCAGACGGACTGGCAGCGGCGGGTTGGATGGCTACACCTTC.

This clonotype was observed at least ten times. The chain employs TRBV29-1 and TRBJ2-5; TRBD2 aligns across 11 bases. This CDR3 comprises 15 residues. Trimming removed 6 bases from V and 0 bases from J; junction bases left unmatched: 6. Germline-derived CDR1 and CDR2 are SQVTM and ANQGSEA. CDR3 DNA sequence: TGCAGCGTGTTGGGACTAGCGGTCCACCAAGAGACCCAGTACTTC. Protein product: CSVLGLAVHQETQYF.

This clonotype was detected ten times or more. The chain couples TRBV21-1 to TRBJ2-1; the table names TRBD1, a call not compared with the DNA. The closer fit of TRBJ2-7 to the DNA end suggests the J call may be wrong. TRBV21-1 counts as a pseudogene. The CDR3 consists of 10 residues. The CDR3 sequence is CARSRGEQYF. CDR3 in DNA: TGTGCCAGGTCTCGGGGCGAGCAGTACTTC.

Only a few counts were recorded for this clonotype. The rearrangement links TRBV7-2 to TRBJ2-2, with a possible D match to TRBD2 (5 bases). Trimming stripped 4 bases from V and 6 bases from J, with 21 bases between. The CDR3 totals 17 residues. CDR1 is SGHTA and CDR2 is FQGNSA in the germline V gene. CDR3 DNA: TGTGCCAGCAGCTCCAACCCGACGACGACTAATCCCGGGGAGCTGTTTTTT. Protein: CASSSNPTTTNPGELFF.

This clonotype was found a few times. The genes are TRBV11-2 and TRBJ2-7; 9 bases map to TRBD2. V lost 1 base and J lost 3; bases outside the gene matches: 10. The CDR3 loop spans 17 amino acids. From germline, CDR1 is SGHAT and CDR2 FQNNGV. CDR3 residues: CASSLALRRLADYEQYF. The CDR3, as DNA: TGTGCCAGCAGCTTAGCCCTAAGGAGACTAGCGGACTACGAGCAGTACTTC.

The chain uses TRBV4-1 and TRBJ2-4; TRBD2 agrees at 9 bases. The junction had 5 bases not matched to a gene; V was cut back by 0 bases and J by 2 bases. CDR1 MGHRA and CDR2 YSYEKL come from the germline V gene. The CDR3 runs to 17 residues. The CDR3 sequence: CASSQDGRGGPKNIQYF. The CDR3 bases are TGCGCCAGCAGCCAAGATGGGCGGGGGGGCCCCAAAAACATTCAGTACTTC.

This clonotype has more than one count but fewer than ten. V usage is TRBV7-3 and J usage is TRBJ2-5; 8 bases are a match to TRBD1. The J segment lost 5 bases and the V segment lost 2 bases, leaving 7 bases of the junction unmatched. CDR3 length: 15 amino acids. Germline lookup yields CDR1 SGHTA and CDR2 FQGTGA. The chain's CDR3 is CASSLSGGRKETQYF. CDR3 nucleotide sequence: TGTGCCAGCAGCTTATCAGGGGGCCGTAAGGAGACCCAGTACTTC.

Only a few counts were recorded for this clonotype. This chain links TRBV7-6 with TRBJ2-7; D remains ambiguous. Trimming pared 0 bases from V and 6 bases from J, leaving 18 bases between. CDR3 size: 16 residues. CDR1 is SGHVS, CDR2 FNYEAQ, per germline. The CDR3 DNA follows: TGTGCCAGCAGCTTAGCAGGCCAGAAATTAATCGGCGAGCAGTACTTC. Its translation is CASSLAGQKLIGEQYF.

The genes are TRBV5-1 and TRBJ1-1; D might be TRBD1 (6 bases). The germline V gene encodes CDR1 SGHRS and CDR2 YFSETQ. The CDR3 loop spans 16 amino acids. The V gene lost 0 bases and the J gene lost 5 bases, with 17 bases spanning the gap. This chain's CDR3 is CASSLAPDRPGTEAFF. The DNA for the CDR3 is TGCGCCAGCAGCTTGGCTCCTGACAGGCCGGGAACTGAAGCTTTCTTT.

This chain links TRBV15 with TRBJ2-5; D call uncertain. V was cut by 3 bases and J by 4 bases, with 6 bases left in between. CDR1 is LNHNV, CDR2 YYDKDF, per germline (reference sequence). The CDR3 is made up of 12 amino acids. The CDR3 spells CATSRARETQYF. CDR3 bases: TGTGCCACCAGCAGGGCTAGAGAGACCCAGTACTTC.

This clonotype appeared a few times. The chain joins TRBV12-3 or TRBV12-4 to TRBJ1-2, with D unclear. The CDR3 runs 14 residues. The V and J ends lost 2 bases and 8 bases respectively, with 15 bases between them. The CDR3 here is CASSLSNPLKGYTF. In nucleotides, the CDR3 is TGTGCCAGCAGTTTATCCAACCCACTCAAAGGCTACACCTTC.

The chain joins TRBV4-3 to TRBJ1-2, with D perhaps matching TRBD1 (5 bases). Per germline, CDR1 LGHNA and CDR2 YSLEER. V was shortened by 0 bases and J by 7 bases, with 21 bases between the two germline ends. This CDR3 has 17 amino acids. Written as DNA, the CDR3 is TGCGCCAGCAGCCAAGAACTGGCCGCACAGGTTGGAGGTGGCTACACCTTC. Its protein is CASSQELAAQVGGGYTF.

This clonotype was counted at least ten times. This chain uses TRBV20-1 with TRBJ2-1; TRBD1 aligns across 8 bases. Germline loops: CDR1 DFQATT, CDR2 SNEGSKA (reference sequence). V lost 3 bases to trimming and J lost 5 bases; unmatched junction nucleotides: 6. The CDR3 totals 14 residues. CDR3 sequence: CSARSDREHNEQFF. DNA of the CDR3: TGCAGTGCTAGGTCGGACAGGGAACACAATGAGCAGTTCTTC.

V usage is TRBV12-3 or TRBV12-4 and J usage is TRBJ2-5, with 14 bases fitting TRBD2. CDR3 length equals 18 residues. The V gene end was trimmed by 4 bases and the J gene end by 2 bases; junction bases not matched to a gene: 9. CDR3 sequence reads: CASSSRLAGGPGQETQYF. The CDR3 nucleotides are TGTGCCAGCAGTTCGCGACTAGCGGGGGGGCCTGGGCAAGAGACCCAGTACTTC.

The rearrangement uses TRBV28 and TRBJ2-7; D perhaps matches TRBD2 (6 bases). Trimming cost V 5 bases and J 2 bases, with 13 bases left between them. Germline CDR1 is MDHEN and CDR2 is SYDVKM. The CDR3 totals 14 residues. Written as DNA, the CDR3 is TGTGCCAGCAGTAAGCGGAGGGCACCCTACGAGCAGTACTTC. It is translated as CASSKRRAPYEQYF.

The DNA of the CDR3 is TGTGCCAGCAGCCCAGGCCTTGGGGGTGGCTACACCTTC. As protein: CASSPGLGGGYTF. The genes are TRBV7-8 and TRBJ1-2; a weak D match, TRBD1 (5 bases). Germline loops: CDR1 SGHVS, CDR2 FQNEAQ. The CDR3 has 13 residues. Trimming shortened V by 5 bases and J by 7 bases, and 14 bases separated the two germline ends.